This T cell receptor beta chain was sequenced for a study of blood T cell repertoires in COVID-19. As originally analysed: Quantification of nucleated cells was approximated via reference gene primer amplification. The repertoire was sequenced with immunoSEQ multiplex PCR; TCRdb's copy has only in-frame clones and lacks some. V, J and clone size derive from that table, while D and trimming were established from the DNA sequence. In the table there are about 480,000 clones, 88% of which are singletons. Per the germline V gene, CDR1 is SGDLS and CDR2 is YYNGEE. This CDR3 is 14 amino acids long. Trimming cost V 5 bases and J 4 bases, with 13 bases left between them. Participants had their cohort set by participant-reported clinical history.

The sequence was collected from a woman aged 55-70 years who had recovered from COVID-19. Material: PBMCs or T cells enriched from blood (not recorded which). The gene calls are TRBV9 and TRBJ1-3, with unresolved D. DNA of the CDR3: TGTGCCAGCAGTTCTATGGTGCTCGGAAACACCATATATTTT. Its translation: CASSSMVLGNTIYF.